The 28 T cell receptor beta chains presented below share a single source sample, sequenced in a study of vaccination and CD4 T cells after COVID-19. Their antigen targets remain unknown. Sequencing of the DNA from cultured CD4+ T cells was carried out with the Oncomine TCR Beta short-read assay. MiXCR, run by TCRdb on the PCR reads, gives a single entry per CDR3 protein. The sample has 25,000 to 30,000 distinct CDR3 sequences, 41% seen once. Time point in this sample: late sampling 161 to 241 days after vaccination in a few convalescent patients. Sample treatment: approximately nine-day PBMC culture with coronavirus spike peptide pools or control peptides (ViraFEST assay). Specimen: CD4+ T cells from blood, cultured in vitro, collected about 7 months after SARS-CoV-2 vaccination. The source is a human donor who had recovered from COVID-19.

This clonotype has just a few counts. V usage is TRBV5-1 and J usage is TRBJ2-1; 7 bases match TRBD2. V gave up 1 base and J gave up 5 bases; unmatched junction bases: 6. CDR3 length equals 15 residues. Germline CDR1 is SGHRS and CDR2 is YFSETQ. CDR3 sequence (DNA): TGCGCCAGCAGCTTGTTCCTAGCGGAGAACAATGAGCAGTTCTTC. Translated: CASSLFLAENNEQFF.

The chain employs TRBV7-2 and TRBJ2-5; D gene ambiguous. Trimming pared 5 bases from V and 4 bases from J, leaving 11 bases between. From germline, CDR1 is SGHTA and CDR2 FQGNSA. This CDR3 comprises 13 residues. CDR3 amino acids: CASSAWRGETQYF. The CDR3 DNA follows: TGTGCCAGCAGCGCATGGCGCGGAGAGACCCAGTACTTC.

This clonotype was observed a handful of times. The CDR3 here is CASSPRGLAGQKQYF. In DNA form, the CDR3 reads TGTGCCAGCAGTCCCCGGGGGCTAGCGGGCCAGAAGCAGTATTTT. The rearrangement joins TRBV27 to TRBJ2-3, with 8 positions matching TRBD2. There are 15 residues in the CDR3. Germline CDR1 MNHEY, CDR2 SMNVEV (reference sequence). Losses at the gene ends were 5 bases for V and 11 bases for J; bases not matched to a gene: 15.

This clonotype is deemed medium-sized (0.01 to 0.1%). This chain joins TRBV6-4 and TRBJ2-1; a possible D gene is TRBD2 (5 bases). Germline values: CDR1 MRHNA, CDR2 SNTAGT. V lost 2 bases and J 0 bases, leaving 5 bases between the germline ends. This CDR3 contains 14 residues. CDR3 loop: CASSDGSSYNEQFF. For the CDR3, the DNA is TGTGCCAGCAGTGACGGGAGCTCCTACAATGAGCAGTTCTTC.

CDR3 DNA: TGTGCCAGTAGTATCACTAGCGGGAAATCCTACGAGCAGTACTTC. Amino acids: CASSITSGKSYEQYF. J is TRBJ2-7 and V is TRBV19, with 10 bases aligning to TRBD2. The CDR3 has 15 amino acids. The junction had 3 bases not matched to a gene; V was cut back by 3 bases and J by 1 base. Germline V gene data show CDR1 as LNHDA and CDR2 as SQIVND (reference sequence).

This clonotype was counted a few times. The V and J genes are TRBV20-1 and TRBJ2-2; 13 bases line up with TRBD2. The CDR3 is 16 amino acids. Trimming took 6 bases from V and 5 from J; bases not matched to a gene: 9. Germline assignment: CDR1 DFQATT and CDR2 SNEGSKA (reference sequence). The CDR3 DNA is TGCAGTGCCCAAAGACTAGCGGGAGGCCGGACCGGGGAGCTGTTTTTT. This sequence encodes CSAQRLAGGRTGELFF.

Of note for this clonotype: Mismatch with germline at one junction end may stem from a read error. This chain links TRBV20-1 with TRBJ2-1; 7 bases agree with TRBD2. CDR1 is DFQATT and CDR2 is SNEGSKA in the germline V gene (reference sequence). The CDR3 has 17 amino acids. The CDR3 sequence: CSARAGAGEPTYNEQFF. CDR3 nucleotides: TGCAGTGCCAGAGCCGGGGCGGGGGAGCCGACCTACAATGAGCAGTTCTTC.

This chain joins TRBV4-2 and TRBJ2-7; TRBD1 agrees at 7 bases. CDR3 length: 18 amino acids. Germline V gives CDR1 LGHNA, CDR2 YNFKEQ. With 1 base clipped from V and 2 bases from J, the junction kept 14 bases outside the gene matches. The CDR3: CASSQGSKYRGFTYEQYF. The CDR3 DNA sequence: TGTGCCAGCAGCCAAGGGTCAAAATACAGGGGCTTCACCTACGAGCAGTACTTC.

The chain employs TRBV12-3 or TRBV12-4 and TRBJ1-2; D remains ambiguous. The CDR3 extends over 12 amino acids. Trimming removed 5 bases from V and 0 bases from J, with 4 bases in between. The CDR3 DNA is TGTGCCAGCAGTAATTCTAACTATGGCTACACCTTC. It codes for CASSNSNYGYTF.

The chain recombines TRBV24-1 with TRBJ2-3, with 7 positions matching TRBD2. This CDR3 comprises 17 residues. Germline V gene sequence: CDR1 KGHDR, CDR2 SFDVKD. With V trimmed by 5 bases and J by 1 base, 11 bases remained unmatched. CDR3 DNA: TGTGCCACCAGTGCGGCCGCGGGAGCGAGGGGCACAGATACGCAGTATTTT. Encoded protein: CATSAAAGARGTDTQYF.

This clonotype appeared a few times. The chain joins TRBV20-1 to TRBJ1-5; tentative D call: TRBD1 (5 bases). The CDR3 covers 16 residues. V lost 4 bases to trimming and J lost 0 bases, with 16 bases between them. Germline V gene sequence: CDR1 DFQATT, CDR2 SNEGSKA (reference sequence). CDR3 DNA: TGCAGTGCTATCCCCGGGGGGAGTTATAGCAATCAGCCCCAGCATTTT. It encodes CSAIPGGSYSNQPQHF.

This chain connects TRBV6-1 to TRBJ1-5; D is unresolved. CDR3 length: 13 residues. Germline V gene sequence: CDR1 MNHNS, CDR2 SASEGT. V lost 9 bases and J lost 0, with 9 bases in between. CDR3 in DNA: TGTGCCAGTAAATTGGATAGCAATCAGCCCCAGCATTTT. Translating gives CASKLDSNQPQHF.

The chain uses TRBV11-3 and TRBJ2-1; 7 nucleotides line up with TRBD1. CDR1 SGHNT and CDR2 YENEEA come from the germline V gene. This CDR3 contains 15 residues. Trimming removed 0 bases from V and 5 bases from J; junction bases left unmatched: 4. The CDR3 sequence is CASSLEGQLHNEQFF. CDR3 sequence (DNA): TGTGCCAGCAGCTTAGAGGGACAGCTTCACAATGAGCAGTTCTTC.

This clonotype showed up just a few times. The chain joins TRBV28 to TRBJ2-7; 11 bases are a match to TRBD2. The length of the CDR3 is 13 residues. V shed 8 bases, J shed 2 bases, and the junction held 2 bases outside the gene matches. Germline CDR1 MDHEN, CDR2 SYDVKM. CDR3 sequence reads: CASQTSGTYEQYF. CDR3 DNA: TGTGCCAGCCAGACTAGCGGGACCTACGAGCAGTACTTC.

This sequence joins TRBV20-1 and TRBJ1-5; TRBD1 matches at 7 bases. CDR1 is DFQATT and CDR2 is SNEGSKA in the germline V gene (reference sequence). Unmatched junction bases numbered 15, after V lost 1 base and J lost 6 bases. This CDR3 is built from 17 residues. The CDR3 DNA is TGCAGTGCTAGAGGGCCGGAGACAGGGCTCTTCGGTCAGCCCCAGCATTTT. Translating gives CSARGPETGLFGQPQHF.

This clonotype was counted a few times. The chain carries TRBV6-1 and TRBJ1-6; D may be TRBD1 (5 bases). Per germline, CDR1 MNHNS and CDR2 SASEGT. V was trimmed by 3 bases and J by 7 bases, leaving 10 bases between them. There are 14 residues in the CDR3. The CDR3 protein is CASSDRDENSPLHF. For the CDR3, the DNA is TGTGCCAGCAGTGATCGGGACGAAAATTCACCCCTCCACTTT.

The chain is built from TRBV28 and TRBJ2-5; 8 bases fit TRBD1. Germline loops: CDR1 MDHEN, CDR2 SYDVKM. This CDR3 has 15 amino acids. Losses at the gene ends were 4 bases for V and 5 bases for J; bases not matched to a gene: 9. CDR3: CASSSTGDSGETQYF. In nucleotides, the CDR3 is TGTGCCAGCAGTTCGACAGGGGATAGTGGGGAGACCCAGTACTTC.

This clonotype was counted only a few times. The chain uses TRBV27 and TRBJ1-6; D is ambiguous. Trimming cost V 6 bases and J 10 bases, with 22 bases left between them. Germline V gene data show CDR1 as MNHEY and CDR2 as SMNVEV (reference sequence). This CDR3 region has 16 residues. The CDR3, as DNA: TGTGCCAGCAGGGCCCTCACCGCTTGGATCTCCTCACCCCTCCACTTT. This sequence encodes CASRALTAWISSPLHF.

This clonotype was seen only a few times. This chain links TRBV27 with TRBJ2-7; 8 positions agree with TRBD2. The CDR3 sequence is 15 residues long. Per germline, CDR1 MNHEY and CDR2 SMNVEV (reference sequence). Losses at the gene ends were 3 bases for V and 1 base for J; bases not matched to a gene: 5. CDR3 protein: CASSLASGPSYEQYF. The CDR3 DNA reads TGTGCCAGCAGTTTGGCTAGCGGGCCTTCCTACGAGCAGTACTTC.

V is TRBV10-3 and J is TRBJ1-1, with D tentatively TRBD1 (6 bases). Germline lookup yields CDR1 ENHRY and CDR2 SYGVKD. The CDR3 has 13 amino acids. V was cut by 5 bases and J by 4 bases, with 11 bases left in between. As DNA, the CDR3 is TGTGCCATCAGTAACAGGGATAGCACTGAAGCTTTCTTT. Encoded protein: CAISNRDSTEAFF.

The J gene is TRBJ1-5, the V gene TRBV6-1, with D uncertain. CDR1 and CDR2 from the germline V gene are MNHNS and SASEGT. The germline V and J ends were trimmed by 6 bases and 0 bases, with 9 bases remaining between them. The CDR3 spans 14 residues. The CDR3 DNA follows: TGTGCCAGCAGCCCTGACACTAGCAATCAGCCCCAGCATTTT. Its translation is CASSPDTSNQPQHF.

CDR3 nucleotide sequence: TGCAGTGCTAGAGGGGGGGCCACCACAGATACGCAGTATTTT. Protein sequence: CSARGGATTDTQYF. The chain joins TRBV20-1 to TRBJ2-3, with D perhaps being TRBD1 or TRBD2 (6 bases each). V dropped 1 base and J dropped 2 bases, with 10 bases sitting between them. The germline V gene has CDR1 DFQATT and CDR2 SNEGSKA (reference sequence). The CDR3 totals 14 residues.

The chain combines TRBV7-8 with TRBJ2-7; 11 bases line up with TRBD1. Losses at the gene ends were 3 bases for V and 4 bases for J; bases not matched to a gene: 5. From germline, CDR1 is SGHVS and CDR2 FQNEAQ. CDR3 size: 15 residues. Here the CDR3 reads CASSFWDRGSYEQYF. Here the CDR3 DNA reads TGTGCCAGCAGCTTCTGGGACAGGGGGAGTTACGAGCAGTACTTC.

This clonotype was counted between two and nine times. The rearrangement joins TRBV2 to TRBJ2-5; TRBD1 matches 8 bases. The length of the CDR3 is 13 residues. V dropped 10 bases and J dropped 4; count of bases not matched to a gene: 8. Germline lookup yields CDR1 SNHLY and CDR2 FYNNEI. CDR3 region: CATYRGIGETQYF. As DNA, the CDR3 is TGTGCCACCTACAGGGGGATCGGAGAGACCCAGTACTTC.

The chain joins TRBV6-1 to TRBJ1-5, with D uncertain. Trimming took off 8 bases at V and 0 bases at J, with 14 bases between the two ends. Germline V lookup: CDR1 MNHNS, CDR2 SASEGT. CDR3 length: 15 amino acids. CDR3 DNA: TGTGCCAGCCAAAATTGGGGTTATAGCAATCAGCCCCAGCATTTT. Its protein product is CASQNWGYSNQPQHF.

This chain uses TRBV24-1 with TRBJ2-5, with TRBD2 matching 9 bases. Trimming at V came to 5 bases and at J to 1 base, leaving 4 bases not matched to a gene. CDR3 length: 15 amino acids. The V gene's germline CDR1 is KGHDR and CDR2 SFDVKD. The CDR3, as DNA: TGTGCCACCAGTGTAAGCGGGGGGCCCCAAGAGACCCAGTACTTC. Its protein is CATSVSGGPQETQYF.

The V call is TRBV7-2, the J call TRBJ2-5; 7 bases map to TRBD1. J lost 0 bases, V lost 4 bases, and 2 bases had no gene match. CDR3 length: 14 amino acids. Germline loops: CDR1 SGHTA, CDR2 FQGNSA. CDR3: CASSSGQNQETQYF. DNA of the CDR3: TGTGCCAGCAGCTCGGGACAGAACCAAGAGACCCAGTACTTC. Together with reference TRBV7-2 and TRBJ2-5, the CDR3 gives the full variable domain: GAGVSQSPSNKVTEKGKDVELRCDPISGHTALYWYRQSLGQGLEFLIYFQGNSAPDKSGLPSDRFSAERTGGSVSTLTIQRTQQEDSAVYLCASSSGQNQETQYFGPGTRLLVL.

The chain uses TRBV19 and TRBJ1-2; 7 nucleotides line up with TRBD1. The CDR3 runs 16 residues. The ends lost 5 bases at V and 7 bases at J; junction bases unmatched: 16. Germline CDR1 LNHDA, CDR2 SQIVND (reference sequence). CDR3: CASSALSGTVGVGYTF. The CDR3 nucleotides read TGTGCCAGTAGTGCCCTTTCCGGGACAGTCGGAGTTGGCTACACCTTC.